Below are 27 T cell receptor beta chains sequenced from a single sample in a study of CD8+CD57+ T cells in acquired aplastic anemia. The TCR beta profiling, which covered VDJ combination and CDR3 sequence, was carried out using genomic DNA as the template. TCRdb reanalysed the reads using MiXCR and keeps one entry per CDR3 protein. This sample has hundreds of thousands of distinct CDR3 sequences; around a third occur once, and the top ten carry approximately 0.82%. CD8+CD57+ cell expansion had been shown by flow cytometry in patients chosen for sequencing. The sample comprised sorted CD4+, CD8+, or CD8+CD57+ T cells (not recorded which) from PBMCs. These receptors were collected from a human donor with aplastic anemia.

The CDR3 reads CASSQGSGNGYTF. The CDR3 DNA follows: TGTGCCAGCAGCCAAGGTTCCGGGAACGGCTACACCTTC. V is TRBV3-1 and J is TRBJ1-2, with D unresolved. Germline CDR1 reads LGHDT; CDR2 reads YNNKEL (reference sequence). Trimming took off 1 base at V and 8 bases at J, with 11 bases between the two ends. CDR3 length: 13 residues.

The V call is TRBV20-1, the J call TRBJ2-2; D is tentatively TRBD1 or TRBD2 (5 bases each). This CDR3 is built from 15 residues. The germline V gene has CDR1 DFQATT and CDR2 SNEGSKA (reference sequence). V was pared by 2 bases and J by 7 bases, with 17 bases between. CDR3 residues: CSARPAQVGIGELFF. CDR3 nucleotide sequence: TGCAGTGCTAGACCGGCACAGGTCGGGATCGGGGAGCTGTTTTTT.

The table lists this clonotype with many counts. CDR3 loop: CASSEGPLNEKLFF. In DNA, the CDR3 is TGTGCCAGCAGTGAGGGACCGCTTAATGAAAAACTGTTTTTT. The chain uses TRBV2 and TRBJ1-4; TRBD1 is a possible D gene (5 bases). This CDR3 contains 14 residues. Germline V gene lookup returns CDR1 SNHLY and CDR2 FYNNEI. V was clipped by 3 bases and J by 4 bases, with 9 bases between them. The whole variable domain, filled in from reference TRBV2 and TRBJ1-4, reads EPEVTQTPSHQVTQMGQEVILRCVPISNHLYFYWYRQILGQKVEFLVSFYNNEISEKSEIFDDQFSVERPDGSNFTLKIRSTKLEDSAMYFCASSEGPLNEKLFFGSGTQLSVL.

The J gene is TRBJ1-2, the V gene TRBV12-3 or TRBV12-4, with 7 bases matching TRBD1. The CDR3 length is 16 residues. Trimming removed 5 bases from V and 3 bases from J; junction bases left unmatched: 12. The CDR3 loop is CASSLAYSGGDYGYTF. CDR3 in DNA: TGTGCCAGCAGTCTGGCCTACTCAGGGGGGGACTATGGCTACACCTTC.

This clonotype has a handful of counts. The V call is TRBV2, the J call TRBJ1-2, with 7 bases identical to TRBD1. CDR3 length: 13 amino acids. With V trimmed by 1 base and J by 6 bases, 2 bases remained unmatched. Looked up from germline, CDR1 is SNHLY and CDR2 is FYNNEI. As DNA, the CDR3 is TGTGCCAGCAGTGAAGACCAGGGGGATGGCTACACCTTC. Encoded protein: CASSEDQGDGYTF.

The chain uses TRBV12-3 or TRBV12-4 and TRBJ2-1; D uncertain. The CDR3 is 15 residues long. With 1 base removed from V and 8 bases from J, the gap between germline ends came to 15 bases. CDR3 bases: TGTGCCAGCAGTTTAGACCGGACGTCTTCGGATGAGCAGTTCTTC. It encodes CASSLDRTSSDEQFF.

Ten or more counts support this clonotype. The rearrangement joins TRBV2 to TRBJ1-5; perhaps TRBD1 as D (6 bases). Trimming pared 6 bases from V and 7 bases from J, leaving 16 bases between. The germline gives CDR1 SNHLY, CDR2 FYNNEI. The CDR3 loop spans 14 amino acids. CDR3: CASRTQGGDQPQHF. The CDR3 coding sequence is TGTGCCAGCAGAACTCAAGGGGGGGACCAGCCCCAGCATTTT.

This clonotype was detected many times. This chain uses TRBV12-3 or TRBV12-4 with TRBJ1-1; D ambiguous. This CDR3 is built from 12 residues. Deletions cut 10 bases from V and 4 bases from J, with 13 bases between. CDR3 protein: CATVRTGTEAFF. The DNA for the CDR3 is TGTGCCACCGTTAGGACGGGCACTGAAGCTTTCTTT.

This clonotype appeared many times. This sequence joins TRBV10-2 and TRBJ1-2; no definite D call. CDR3 length equals 14 residues. Germline-derived CDR1 and CDR2 are WSHSY and SAAADI. V lost 6 bases, J lost 11 bases, and 22 bases lay in between. The CDR3 protein is CASSASSGLSEYTF. In nucleotides, the CDR3 is TGCGCCAGCAGCGCCTCCTCGGGTCTGTCCGAATACACCTTC.

This clonotype was counted between two and nine times. A junction end diverges from the germline sequence, so it may reflect a read error. The chain recombines TRBV10-3 with TRBJ2-7, with D tentatively TRBD1 (5 bases). CDR1 is ENHRY, CDR2 SYGVKD, per germline. CDR3 length: 17 amino acids. The CDR3 reads CASSYARAGPTTYEQYF. The DNA of the CDR3 is TGTGCCAGCAGTTACGCCAGGGCCGGACCCACAACCTACGAGCAGTACTTC.

This clonotype was seen many times. V usage is TRBV5-5 and J usage is TRBJ2-7; unclear D gene. The V end was cut by 4 bases, the J end by 5 bases, with 10 bases between. The CDR3 is 12 residues long. The germline gives CDR1 SGHKS, CDR2 YYEKEE (reference sequence). Written as DNA, the CDR3 is TGTGCCAGCAGCCCCGTCGGAAACGAGCAGTACTTC. Translation: CASSPVGNEQYF.

The genes are TRBV5-8 and TRBJ2-3; D call uncertain. V dropped 6 bases and J dropped 0 bases, with 11 bases sitting between them. The CDR3 covers 14 residues. Germline values: CDR1 SGHTS, CDR2 YDEGEE. The CDR3 region is CASTREASTDTQYF. The CDR3 DNA reads as TGTGCCAGCACCCGAGAAGCTAGCACAGATACGCAGTATTTT.

The chain has TRBV19 and TRBJ2-2, with TRBD1 identical over 8 bases. Germline values: CDR1 LNHDA, CDR2 SQIVND (reference sequence). Trimming took 2 bases from V and 4 from J; bases not matched to a gene: 6. The CDR3 runs 16 residues. The CDR3 here is CASSIWQGAVTGELFF. The CDR3 region has the DNA TGTGCCAGTAGTATATGGCAGGGGGCAGTCACCGGGGAGCTGTTTTTT.

The rearrangement joins TRBV7-8 to TRBJ2-2; 9 bases match TRBD1. V was clipped by 3 bases and J by 7 bases; unmatched bases: 6. CDR3 length equals 15 residues. Looked up from germline, CDR1 is SGHVS and CDR2 is FQNEAQ. The CDR3, as DNA: TGTGCCAGCAGCTTTCGGACAGGGGTCGGCGGGGAGCTGTTTTTT. It yields the protein CASSFRTGVGGELFF.

In its sample, this clonotype was seen many times. DNA of the CDR3: TGTGCCACCAGTGACCCGGGACTAGCGGGGGATGAGCAGTTCTTC. Protein: CATSDPGLAGDEQFF. The V gene is TRBV24-1, the J gene TRBJ2-1; TRBD2 aligns across 14 bases. Trimming cost V 4 bases and J 8 bases; bases outside gene matches: 3. Per germline, CDR1 KGHDR and CDR2 SFDVKD. The CDR3 loop spans 15 amino acids.

This clonotype was counted many times. This chain joins TRBV5-4 and TRBJ1-6, with D hard to call. CDR3 length equals 13 residues. Germline loops: CDR1 SGHNT, CDR2 YYREEE (reference sequence). The V end lost 4 bases, the J end lost 9 bases, and 11 bases lay between the germline ends. The CDR3 DNA is TGTGCCAGCAGCGCAGATGGAGGTTCACCCCTCCACTTT. Protein sequence: CASSADGGSPLHF.

There are a few counts of this clonotype. The V and J genes are TRBV7-2 and TRBJ1-1; no clear D. The germline V and J ends were trimmed by 5 bases and 6 bases, with 19 bases remaining between them. Germline CDR1 SGHTA, CDR2 FQGNSA. This CDR3 comprises 15 residues. CDR3 DNA: TGTGCCAGCAGCACCACCCGGGGTCTTCGGGCTGAAGCTTTCTTT. Protein sequence: CASSTTRGLRAEAFF.

Points on this clonotype: Given a much more abundant clone one base away, this may be a read error. The rearrangement uses TRBV2 and TRBJ1-3, with D possibly TRBD1 on 5 matching bases. Trimming stripped 1 base from V and 4 bases from J, with 14 bases between. Germline CDR1 reads SNHLY; CDR2 reads FYNNEI. This CDR3 has 16 amino acids. CDR3 DNA sequence: TGTGCCAGCAGTGAAGGGGGCAGGGTCAGGGGAAACACCATATATTTT. This translates into CASSEGGRVRGNTIYF. The variable domain in full, completed from reference TRBV2 and TRBJ1-3, reads EPEVTQTPSHQVTQMGQEVILRCVPISNHLYFYWYRQILGQKVEFLVSFYNNEISEKSEIFDDQFSVERPDGSNFTLKIRSTKLEDSAMYFCASSEGGRVRGNTIYFGEGSWLTVV.

This clonotype showed up many times. The chain joins TRBV15 to TRBJ1-2; D remains unclear. Looked up from germline, CDR1 is LNHNV and CDR2 is YYDKDF (reference sequence). The CDR3 sequence is 15 residues long. Trimming stripped 0 bases from V and 1 base from J, with 9 bases between. In nucleotides, the CDR3 is TGTGCCACCAGCAGAGAGCCTCGGAGTAACTATGGCTACACCTTC. This sequence encodes CATSREPRSNYGYTF.

The J gene is TRBJ2-7, the V gene TRBV12-3 or TRBV12-4; 11 bases map to TRBD2. The CDR3 is made up of 20 amino acids. The J segment lost 2 bases and the V segment lost 0 bases, leaving 15 bases of the junction unmatched. For the CDR3, the DNA is TGTGCCAGCAGTTTAGCAGTACTAGCGGGAGCAGTATCTACCCCCTACGAGCAGTACTTC. It specifies CASSLAVLAGAVSTPYEQYF.

In regard to this clonotype: Here the CDR3 omits its conserved ending phenylalanine or tryptophan, so a read error is the likely source. The V call is TRBV25-1, the J call TRBJ2-7, with D tentatively TRBD1 or TRBD2 (5 bases each). The V end was cut by 2 bases, the J end by 5 bases, with 13 bases between. This CDR3 is 14 amino acids long. Germline CDR1 MGHDK, CDR2 SYGVNS. The CDR3 DNA is TGTGCCAGCAGTGAAGGGGGACCTTTCAACGAGCAGTACCTC. As protein: CASSEGGPFNEQYL.

This clonotype was observed at least ten times. This rearrangement joins TRBV19 to TRBJ1-6; TRBD1 is a possible D gene (6 bases). The ends were cut back, 4 bases at V and 10 bases at J, with 20 bases in the middle. Germline loops: CDR1 LNHDA, CDR2 SQIVND (reference sequence). The length of the CDR3 is 16 residues. The CDR3 DNA reads TGTGCCAGTAGTACGGCGGGGGCTATCTTTACATCACCCCTCCACTTT. Its translation is CASSTAGAIFTSPLHF.

This clonotype was detected ten times or more. The rearrangement joins TRBV7-3 to TRBJ2-1, with no clear D. The CDR3 totals 13 residues. V was clipped by 5 bases and J by 2 bases, with 7 bases between them. CDR1 SGHTA and CDR2 FQGTGA come from the germline V gene. The CDR3 protein is CASSTNTYNEQFF. The CDR3 region has the DNA TGTGCCAGCAGCACCAATACCTACAATGAGCAGTTCTTC.

The chain employs TRBV7-6 and TRBJ2-6; 8 bases align to TRBD2. The CDR3 contains 18 residues. V shed 10 bases, J shed 2 bases, and the junction held 16 bases outside the gene matches. CDR1 and CDR2 (germline): SGHVS, FNYEAQ. The CDR3 region is CATTLDYREGTGANVLTF. CDR3 nucleotide sequence: TGTGCCACCACCCTAGACTATCGGGAGGGCACTGGGGCCAACGTCCTGACTTTC.

Many counts were recorded for this clonotype. V is TRBV30 and J is TRBJ1-2; 10 nucleotides agree with TRBD1. Trimming took 4 bases from V and 5 from J; bases not matched to a gene: 4. Germline V gives CDR1 GTSNPN, CDR2 SVGIG (reference sequence). The CDR3 totals 13 residues. The CDR3 sequence is CAWKGQGGYGYTF. The CDR3 DNA is TGTGCCTGGAAAGGACAGGGGGGATATGGCTACACCTTC.

This clonotype was recorded at least ten times. The genes are TRBV29-1 and TRBJ2-1; D gene unclear. With 5 bases removed from V and 1 base from J, the gap between germline ends came to 12 bases. Germline assignment: CDR1 SQVTM and CDR2 ANQGSEA. This CDR3 spans 14 amino acids. In nucleotides, the CDR3 is TGCAGCGTTATTCGGGTTACGTCCTACAATGAGCAGTTCTTC. It translates to CSVIRVTSYNEQFF.

This clonotype was seen ten or more times. A read error may account for a junction end that differs from germline. V and J are TRBV29-1 and TRBJ1-1; 7 positions match TRBD1. This CDR3 is 10 amino acids long. The germline CDR1 and CDR2 sequences are SQVTM and ANQGSEA. In DNA, the CDR3 is TGCAGCGTTGATGGACAGGCCGGTGTCTTT. It codes for CSVDGQAGVF.